The 19 T cell receptor beta chains given below trace back to one sample, sequenced in a study of cytomegalovirus exposure and HLA in healthy donors (dated by TCRdb to 2016 to 2017). Libraries were built with the immunoSEQ multiplex PCR assay. Imported from immuneACCESS, the table was reduced by TCRdb to in-frame sequences with V and J called. These copies leave out some clones; in studies compared against another copy, an unresolved V gene accounts for under half, and the cause of the remainder is not known. This sample is represented by about 140,000 clones; roughly 81% of them were singletons. Around 1.4% of the sample comes from the top ten. Sequences were obtained from PBMCs. The receptors originated from a woman aged 25 to 39 in good health and CMV-seronegative.

The chain links TRBV10-2 to TRBJ1-2; D unresolved. Looked up from germline, CDR1 is WSHSY and CDR2 is SAAADI. V dropped 3 bases and J dropped 2 bases, with 4 bases sitting between them. The CDR3 runs 12 residues. In nucleotides, the CDR3 is TGCGCCAGCAGTGAACAGAACTATGGCTACACCTTC. It encodes CASSEQNYGYTF.

As for this clone: The junction differs from germline at one of its ends, possibly a read error. The same CDR3 arises from other DNA sequences in this sample as well. This sequence joins TRBV29-1 and TRBJ2-2, with D possibly being TRBD2 (5 bases). CDR3 length equals 15 residues. Germline assignment: CDR1 SQVTM and CDR2 ANQGSEA. The CDR3, as DNA: TGCAGCGCGTCTACTAAGAGTGGCGGGTCCGGGGAGTTGTTTTTT. This translates into CSASTKSGGSGELFF.

This chain joins TRBV12-5 and TRBJ2-2; 7 nucleotides line up with TRBD2. The V gene end was trimmed by 2 bases and the J gene end by 6 bases; junction bases not matched to a gene: 9. Germline values: CDR1 LGHNT, CDR2 FRNRAP. This CDR3 is built from 16 residues. The CDR3 spells CASGLYLGRVPGELFF. The CDR3 DNA sequence: TGTGCTAGTGGTTTGTACCTTGGGAGGGTCCCCGGGGAGCTGTTTTTT. The entire variable domain, with the rest obtained from reference TRBV12-5 and TRBJ2-2, is as follows: DARVTQTPRHKVTEMGQEVTMRCQPILGHNTVFWYRQTMMQGLELLAYFRNRAPLDDSGMPKDRFSAEMPDATLATLKIQPSEPRDSAVYFCASGLYLGRVPGELFFGEGSRLTVL.

This rearrangement joins TRBV7-2 to TRBJ1-2; D gene uncertain. Germline V gene lookup returns CDR1 SGHTA and CDR2 FQGNSA. Trimming stripped 2 bases from V and 2 bases from J, with 9 bases between. The CDR3 has 14 amino acids. CDR3 DNA: TGTGCCAGCAGCTTAAGGAGGCAGAACTATGGCTACACCTTC. Translation gives CASSLRRQNYGYTF.

This sequence joins TRBV6-1 and TRBJ1-2; D uncertain. The CDR3 contains 13 residues. Germline loops: CDR1 MNHNS, CDR2 SASEGT. Trimming cost V 8 bases and J 1 base, with 11 bases left between them. The CDR3 spells CASLRALNYGYTF. In DNA form, the CDR3 reads TGTGCCAGCCTGAGGGCACTTAACTATGGCTACACCTTC.

There are a few counts of this clone. This chain uses TRBV9 with TRBJ2-1; 7 positions agree with TRBD1. From germline, CDR1 is SGDLS and CDR2 YYNGEE. The CDR3 contains 15 residues. The ends lost 0 bases at V and 5 bases at J; junction bases unmatched: 5. CDR3 bases: TGTGCCAGCAGCGTAGTGGCGACAGGGAACAATGAGCAGTTCTTC. Protein product: CASSVVATGNNEQFF.

This clone was detected once. V gene TRBV28 combines with J gene TRBJ2-3; a weak D match, TRBD1 (6 bases). The CDR3 totals 14 residues. The V and J ends lost 6 bases and 2 bases respectively, with 12 bases between them. CDR1 and CDR2 from the germline V gene are MDHEN and SYDVKM. The CDR3 protein is CASSPQGVTDTQYF. The CDR3 DNA sequence: TGTGCCAGCAGCCCACAGGGAGTCACAGATACGCAGTATTTT.

V usage is TRBV10-3 and J usage is TRBJ2-1; D ambiguous. This CDR3 comprises 13 residues. The V gene's germline CDR1 is ENHRY and CDR2 SYGVKD. Trimming took off 7 bases at V and 8 bases at J, with 15 bases between the two ends. In DNA form, the CDR3 reads TGTGCCATCAAGTCGACTTCTATCGATGAGCAGTTCTTC. This codes for CAIKSTSIDEQFF.

The chain has TRBV18 and TRBJ2-5, with a weak D call TRBD1 (6 bases). V was trimmed by 1 base and J by 1 base, leaving 13 bases between them. The CDR3 covers 16 residues. Germline V lookup: CDR1 KGHSH, CDR2 LQKENI. This CDR3 reads CASSPRQARSQETQYF. In nucleotides, the CDR3 is TGTGCCAGCTCACCACGACAGGCGAGATCCCAAGAGACCCAGTACTTC. Filled out from reference TRBV18 and TRBJ2-5, the complete variable domain reads NAGVMQNPRHLVRRRGQEARLRCSPMKGHSHVYWYRQLPEEGLKFMVYLQKENIIDESGMPKERFSAEFPKEGPSILRIQQVVRGDSAAYFCASSPRQARSQETQYFGPGTRLLVL.

The V gene is TRBV7-2, the J gene TRBJ2-7; 7 bases agree with TRBD1. Unmatched junction bases numbered 10, after V lost 5 bases and J lost 6 bases. This CDR3 spans 14 amino acids. Germline assignment: CDR1 SGHTA and CDR2 FQGNSA. Here the CDR3 reads CASSRQGITSEQYF. CDR3 coding DNA: TGTGCCAGCAGCCGACAGGGAATAACCAGCGAGCAGTACTTC.

This clone was seen just once. The rearrangement uses TRBV27 and TRBJ2-7; 7 bases line up with TRBD1. The CDR3 covers 15 residues. Germline lookup yields CDR1 MNHEY and CDR2 SMNVEV (reference sequence). With V trimmed by 2 bases and J by 0 bases, 4 bases remained unmatched. CDR3 region: CASSLQGVGSYEQYF. The CDR3, as DNA: TGTGCCAGCAGTTTACAGGGGGTAGGCTCCTACGAGCAGTACTTC.

This chain links TRBV7-9 with TRBJ1-2; D gene ambiguous. CDR3 size: 13 residues. Germline loops: CDR1 SEHNR, CDR2 FQNEAQ (reference sequence). The V end lost 1 base, the J end lost 2 bases, and 5 bases lay between the germline ends. CDR3 bases: TGTGCCAGCAGCTTAGACAGCAACTATGGCTACACCTTC. Its translation is CASSLDSNYGYTF.

The rearrangement links TRBV5-1 to TRBJ1-2; D not resolved. V lost 1 base and J lost 6, with 7 bases in between. The CDR3 covers 12 residues. Germline CDR1 is SGHRS and CDR2 is YFSETQ. Here the CDR3 reads CASSLNGDGYTF. DNA of the CDR3: TGCGCCAGCAGCTTGAACGGGGATGGCTACACCTTC.

The CDR3: CASSPLTGAAYEQYF. CDR3 bases: TGTGCCAGCAGCCCGTTGACAGGGGCGGCATACGAGCAGTACTTC. The rearrangement uses TRBV7-7 and TRBJ2-7; 8 nucleotides agree with TRBD1. The germline V gene has CDR1 SSHAT and CDR2 FNYEAQ (reference sequence). The ends lost 5 bases at V and 4 bases at J; junction bases unmatched: 10. The length of the CDR3 is 15 residues.

This chain joins TRBV4-1 and TRBJ2-6; 7 nucleotides match TRBD1. The germline CDR1 and CDR2 sequences are MGHRA and YSYEKL. This CDR3 region has 16 residues. J was trimmed by 1 base and V by 0 bases; bases with no gene match: 0. CDR3 nucleotides: TGCGCCAGCAGCCAAGAGACAGGGTCTGGGGCCAACGTCCTGACTTTC. This translates into CASSQETGSGANVLTF.

In this sample, this clone turned up once. This chain connects TRBV5-1 to TRBJ1-1; TRBD1 might be the D (5 bases). The germline V and J ends were trimmed by 0 bases and 0 bases, with 9 bases remaining between them. CDR1 and CDR2 (germline): SGHRS, YFSETQ. This CDR3 is built from 15 residues. The CDR3 loop is CASSLGAGMNTEAFF. The CDR3 nucleotides read TGCGCCAGCAGCTTGGGGGCAGGGATGAACACTGAAGCTTTCTTT.

This chain links TRBV7-2 with TRBJ1-2, with D maybe TRBD1 (5 bases). CDR3 length: 13 residues. Between the trimmed V and J ends, which lost 4 bases and 3 bases, there was a span of 9 bases. CDR1 SGHTA and CDR2 FQGNSA come from the germline V gene. CDR3 sequence reads: CASSSDIDYGYTF. In nucleotides, the CDR3 is TGTGCCAGCAGCTCGGACATCGACTATGGCTACACCTTC. Based on the CDR3 plus reference TRBV7-2 and TRBJ1-2, the full variable domain is GAGVSQSPSNKVTEKGKDVELRCDPISGHTALYWYRQSLGQGLEFLIYFQGNSAPDKSGLPSDRFSAERTGGSVSTLTIQRTQQEDSAVYLCASSSDIDYGYTFGSGTRLTVV.

The chain joins TRBV9 to TRBJ2-7, with unresolved D. Germline CDR1 is SGDLS and CDR2 is YYNGEE. Trimming stripped 3 bases from V and 0 bases from J, with 16 bases between. This CDR3 is 16 amino acids long. CDR3 sequence (DNA): TGTGCCAGCAGCGCAGGAACCACGACCTTCTCCTACGAGCAGTACTTC. Protein: CASSAGTTTFSYEQYF.

This chain connects TRBV7-2 to TRBJ1-2, with D possibly being TRBD1 (6 bases). CDR1 is SGHTA and CDR2 is FQGNSA in the germline V gene. V was clipped by 2 bases and J by 7 bases, with 17 bases between them. The CDR3 contains 15 residues. The DNA for the CDR3 is TGTGCCAGCAGCTTAAAGGGCGGGGGCGGACTTGGCTACACCTTC. Translation: CASSLKGGGGLGYTF.